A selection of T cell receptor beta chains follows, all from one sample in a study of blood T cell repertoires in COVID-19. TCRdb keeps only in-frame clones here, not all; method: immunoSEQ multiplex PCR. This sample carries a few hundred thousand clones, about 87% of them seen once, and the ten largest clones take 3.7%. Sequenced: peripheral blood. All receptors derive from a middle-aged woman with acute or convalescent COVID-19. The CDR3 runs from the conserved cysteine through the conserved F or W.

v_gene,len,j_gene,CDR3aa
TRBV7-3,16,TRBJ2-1,CASSLGGGGAGNEQFF
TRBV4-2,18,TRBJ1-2,CASSQDQGTGARGYGYTF
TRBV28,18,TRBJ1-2,CASSLRIGRGRWDYGYTF
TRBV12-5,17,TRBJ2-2,CASGLVLDRAVTGELFF
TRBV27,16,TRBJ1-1,CASSPWAGTGVTEAFF
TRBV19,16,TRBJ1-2,CASLRSVDRGLYGYTF
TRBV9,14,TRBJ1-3,CASSVGEPGNTIYF
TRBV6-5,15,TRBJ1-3,CASSSTGGRLVTIYF
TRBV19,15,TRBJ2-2,CASRRRTVGTGELFF
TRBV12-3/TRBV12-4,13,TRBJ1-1,CASSLVRNTEAFF
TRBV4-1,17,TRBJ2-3,CASSQKLAGGFTDTQYF
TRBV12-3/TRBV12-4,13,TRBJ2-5,CASSSAGLKTQYF
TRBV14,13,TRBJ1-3,CASSQEGPWTIYF
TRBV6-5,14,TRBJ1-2,CASIRGVRNYGYTF
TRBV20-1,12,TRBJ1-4,CSASGAAEKLFF
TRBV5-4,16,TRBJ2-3,CASSVSSGGSTDTQYF
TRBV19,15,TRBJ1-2,CASSITGQGGYGYTF
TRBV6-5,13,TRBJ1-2,CASSYRGGDGYTF
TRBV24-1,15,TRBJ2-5,CATVGGAGRGETQYF
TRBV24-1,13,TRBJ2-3,CATQGASQDTQYF
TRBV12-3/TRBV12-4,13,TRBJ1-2,CASSSDRYYGYTF
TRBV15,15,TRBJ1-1,CATSRGGSQRTEAFF
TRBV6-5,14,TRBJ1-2,CASSGRGGNYGYTF
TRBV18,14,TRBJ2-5,CASSLQQGQETQYF
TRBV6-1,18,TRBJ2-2,CASSDWRRRASGGGELFF
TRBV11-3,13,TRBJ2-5,CASSSGTEETQYF
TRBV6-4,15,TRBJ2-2,CASSVRTGATGELFF
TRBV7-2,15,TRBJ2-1,CASSSWKGRGHEQFF
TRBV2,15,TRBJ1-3,CASSDDRVYGNTIYF
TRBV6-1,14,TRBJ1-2,CASSRKADGNGYTF
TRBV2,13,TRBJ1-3,CASHRETGNTIYF
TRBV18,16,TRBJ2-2,CASSPRTGTRTGELFF
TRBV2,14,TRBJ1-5,CASSGTGPGQPQHF
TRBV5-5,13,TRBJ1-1,CASSLQGRTEAFF
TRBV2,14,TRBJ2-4,CASSDGVPKNIQYF
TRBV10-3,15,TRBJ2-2,CAISIWDRDTGELFF
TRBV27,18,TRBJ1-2,CASSLLGTGGGLSDGYTF
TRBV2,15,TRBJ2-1,CASSSRDNSYNEQFF
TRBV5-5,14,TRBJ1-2,CASSLGTGLGGYTF
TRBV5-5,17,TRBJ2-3,CASSLLGEPRRGDTQYF
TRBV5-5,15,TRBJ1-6,CASSLEIGANSPLHF
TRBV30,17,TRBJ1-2,CAWRREPRGRRNYGYTF
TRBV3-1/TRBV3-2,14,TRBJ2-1,CASSQDILYNEQFF
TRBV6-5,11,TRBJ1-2,CASGQNYGYTF
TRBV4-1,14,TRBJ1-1,CASSPTGGITEAFF
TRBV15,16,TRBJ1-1,CATSSPRDITGTEAFF
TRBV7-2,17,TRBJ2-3,CASSSHWGGGAGSTQYF
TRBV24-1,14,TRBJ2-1,CATARRDRENEQFF
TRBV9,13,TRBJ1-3,CASSVDSGNTIYF
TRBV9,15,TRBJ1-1,CASSVGGNMNTEAFF
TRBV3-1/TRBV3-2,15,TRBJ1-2,CASSESLAGWYGYTF
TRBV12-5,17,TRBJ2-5,CASGLVILSGGGKTQYF
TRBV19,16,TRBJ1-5,CASSMALTGSNQPQHF
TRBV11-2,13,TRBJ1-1,CASSLYRGTEAFF
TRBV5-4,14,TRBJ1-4,CASSLGTGDEKLFF
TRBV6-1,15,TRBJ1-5,CASCDGTGWDQPQHF
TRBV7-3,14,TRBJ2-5,CASSSAAGMGTQYF
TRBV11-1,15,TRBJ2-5,CASSIQGREGETQYF
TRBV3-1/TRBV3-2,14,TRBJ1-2,CASSARDRGPGYTF